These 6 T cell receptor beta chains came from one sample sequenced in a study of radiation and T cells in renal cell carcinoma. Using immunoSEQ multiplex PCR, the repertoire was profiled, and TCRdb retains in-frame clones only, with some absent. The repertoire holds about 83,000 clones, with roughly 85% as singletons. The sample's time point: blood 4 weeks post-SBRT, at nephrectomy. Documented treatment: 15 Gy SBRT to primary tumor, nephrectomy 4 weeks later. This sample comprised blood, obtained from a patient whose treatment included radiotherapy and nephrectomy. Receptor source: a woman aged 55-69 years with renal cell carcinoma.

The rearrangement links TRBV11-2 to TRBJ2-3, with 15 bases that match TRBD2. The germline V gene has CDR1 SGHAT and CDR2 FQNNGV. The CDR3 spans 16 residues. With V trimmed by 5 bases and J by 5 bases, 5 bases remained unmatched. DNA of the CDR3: TGTGCCAGCAGCCCTAGGACTAGCGGGGGGGTAGATACGCAGTATTTT. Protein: CASSPRTSGGVDTQYF. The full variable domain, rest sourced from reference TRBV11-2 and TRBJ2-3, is EAGVAQSPRYKIIEKRQSVAFWCNPISGHATLYWYQQILGQGPKLLIQFQNNGVVDDSQLPKDRFSAERLKGVDSTLKIQPAKLEDSAVYLCASSPRTSGGVDTQYFGPGTRLTVL.

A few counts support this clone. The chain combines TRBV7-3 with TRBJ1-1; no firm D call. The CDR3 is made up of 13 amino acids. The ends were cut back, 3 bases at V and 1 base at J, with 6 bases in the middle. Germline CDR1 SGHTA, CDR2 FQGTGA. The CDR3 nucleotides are TGTGCCAGCAGCTTCTTGGCGAACACTGAAGCTTTCTTT. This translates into CASSFLANTEAFF.

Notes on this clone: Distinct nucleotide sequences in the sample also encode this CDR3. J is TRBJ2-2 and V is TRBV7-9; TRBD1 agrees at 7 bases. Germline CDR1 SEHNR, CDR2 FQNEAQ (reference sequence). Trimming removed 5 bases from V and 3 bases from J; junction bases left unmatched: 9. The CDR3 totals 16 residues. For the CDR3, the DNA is TGTGCCAGCAGCCCCCGAGACAGGGCGGACACCGGGGAGCTGTTTTTT. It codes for CASSPRDRADTGELFF.

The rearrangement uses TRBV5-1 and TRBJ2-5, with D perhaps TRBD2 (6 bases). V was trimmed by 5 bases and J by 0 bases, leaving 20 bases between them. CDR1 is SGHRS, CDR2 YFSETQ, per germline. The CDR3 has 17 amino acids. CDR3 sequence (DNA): TGCGCCAGCAGAATCGCCGGGGGAACTCTGTACCAAGAGACCCAGTACTTC. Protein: CASRIAGGTLYQETQYF.

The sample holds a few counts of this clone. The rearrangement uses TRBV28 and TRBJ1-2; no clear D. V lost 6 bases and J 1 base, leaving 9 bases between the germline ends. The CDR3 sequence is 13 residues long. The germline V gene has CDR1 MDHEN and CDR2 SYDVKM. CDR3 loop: CASSVGSNYGYTF. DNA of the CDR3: TGTGCCAGCAGCGTAGGGAGTAACTATGGCTACACCTTC.

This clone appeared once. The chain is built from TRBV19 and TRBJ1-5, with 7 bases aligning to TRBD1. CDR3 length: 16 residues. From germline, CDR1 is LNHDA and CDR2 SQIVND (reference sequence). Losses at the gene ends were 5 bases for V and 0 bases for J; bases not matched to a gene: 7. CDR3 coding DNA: TGTGCCAGTAGTCCCCGACAGGGTAATAGCAATCAGCCCCAGCATTTT. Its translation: CASSPRQGNSNQPQHF.